A selection of T cell receptor beta chains follows, all from one sample in a study of T cells in Graves' hyperthyroidism and ophthalmopathy. TCRdb passed the multiplex PCR reads through MiXCR, listing each CDR3 protein once. The table lists nearly 600,000 distinct CDR3 sequences, about 14% of them singletons, with over 6% in the top ten. Material for sequencing was blood. Every receptor here comes from a woman aged 18-29 years with Graves' ophthalmopathy. CDR3s include the opening cysteine and the closing phenylalanine or tryptophan. A D gene is named only where the DNA matches it firmly. The listing skips clone size in some rows; elsewhere it reads once, few, many or a size class.

j_call v_call d_call clone_size cdr3_nt cdr3_aa
TRBJ2-3 TRBV30 NA many TGTGCCTGGGTCGGGAGTACAGATACGCAGTATTTT CAWVGSTDTQYF
TRBJ2-1 TRBV10-3 TRBD2 many TGTGCCATCAGTGGGGGAACCGGGACTAGCGGTTACAATGAGCAGTTCTTC CAISGGTGTSGYNEQFF
TRBJ2-1 TRBV4-2 TRBD1 NA TGTGCCAGCAGCCAAGTCAGTACAGGGGTTGACAATGAGCAGTTCTTC CASSQVSTGVDNEQFF
TRBJ2-3 TRBV9 NA many TGTGCCAGCAGCACCCTGGCGGCTAGCGGCACAGATACGCAGTATTTT CASSTLAASGTDTQYF
TRBJ1-6 TRBV28 NA many TGTGCCAGCAGCTCCCCGGGCACCCCGGGAAATTCACCCCTCCACTTT CASSSPGTPGNSPLHF
TRBJ1-5 TRBV30 TRBD1 many TGTGCCTGGAGCCCGGGACAGCGCAATCAGCCCCAGCATTTT CAWSPGQRNQPQHF
TRBJ2-7 TRBV12-3/TRBV12-4 TRBD1 many TGTGCCAGCAGTTTGGGACAGGGAATTTTGCGATACGAGCAGTACTTC CASSLGQGILRYEQYF
TRBJ2-5 TRBV20-1 NA many TGCAGTGCTAGAGAGGGGGCGCGGGAGACCCAGTACTTC CSAREGARETQYF
TRBJ2-7 TRBV7-8 TRBD1 few TGTGCCAGCAGCCCAAAGGAACTCGGGACAGACCTTGAGCAGTACTTC CASSPKELGTDLEQYF
TRBJ2-1 TRBV27 NA many TGTGCCAGCAGTAGGATCTCCTACAATGAGCAGTTCTTC CASSRISYNEQFF
TRBJ1-2 TRBV7-8 NA many TGTGCCAGCAGCTTAAGGGCACCAAACTATGGCTACACCTTC CASSLRAPNYGYTF
TRBJ2-5 TRBV30 TRBD1 few TGTGCCTGCACAGGGGGCCTAGAGACCCAGTACTTC CACTGGLETQYF
TRBJ2-3 TRBV7-3 NA many TGTGCCAGCAGCTGGACCAGCGGTAGAGGAGATACGCAGTATTTT CASSWTSGRGDTQYF
TRBJ1-2 TRBV2 NA many TGTGCCAGCAGAGCGGGGGTCAATGGCTACACCTTC CASRAGVNGYTF
TRBJ2-1 TRBV6-5 NA many TGTGCCAGCAGTTACTCGAGGCGGGAAGGGGAGTTCTTC CASSYSRREGEFF
TRBJ2-7 TRBV4-2 NA NA TGTGCCAGCAGCCAAGGGGACGGTTCCTACGAGCAGTACTTC CASSQGDGSYEQYF
TRBJ1-4 TRBV28 NA many TGTGCCAGCGCCCTTAAGGGGACAAGTTTGGTAAAACTGTTTTTT CASALKGTSLVKLFF
TRBJ2-1 TRBV7-9 TRBD2 many TGTGCCAGCAGCCTCGGGACTACGTTAAATGAGCAGTTCTTC CASSLGTTLNEQFF
TRBJ2-3 TRBV20-1 NA many TGCAGTGCGCCGGATAGTAGTTCGACAGATACGCAGTATTTT CSAPDSSSTDTQYF
TRBJ1-1 TRBV7-8 NA NA TGTGCCAGCAGCTTAATTTTGACAGACAACACTGAAGCTTTCTTT CASSLILTDNTEAFF
TRBJ1-1 TRBV27 TRBD1 many TGTGCCAGCAGTTTCAGACAGGGAAGAGCTTTCTTT CASSFRQGRAFF
TRBJ1-2 TRBV6-1 TRBD1 many TGTGCCAGCAGTGGTACGGGACAGGGGAGCGGCTACACCTTC CASSGTGQGSGYTF